This TCR beta chain was sequenced in a study of cytomegalovirus exposure and HLA in healthy donors. Whole-study results and caveats: Associated with cytomegalovirus, according to the listing, were some 180 TCR beta chains. With further analysis later on, most CMV-associated TCR beta chains appeared HLA-restricted. It has been reported that TCR beta sequences accurately predicted the HLA-A and HLA-B alleles of most subjects.

This clone was counted a single time. Antigen specificity is unknown. Primers included in the PCR were 60 Vbeta and 13 Jbeta primers. TCRdb's table, derived via immunoSEQ multiplex PCR, lists solely in-frame clones and lacks some. The sample lists about 94,000 clones, roughly 75% occurring once. This receptor was taken from a woman in her fifties or sixties in good health and CMV-seronegative. Sample: PBMCs.

The CDR3 is CASSYVAGGTEAFF. The CDR3 DNA follows: TGTGCCAGCAGCTACGTCGCGGGGGGCACTGAAGCTTTCTTT. V gene TRBV7-8 combines with J gene TRBJ1-1; weak D call: TRBD1 (5 bases). The V gene lost 4 bases and the J gene lost 4 bases, with 13 bases spanning the gap. Per the germline V gene, CDR1 is SGHVS and CDR2 is FQNEAQ. The CDR3 length is 14 residues.